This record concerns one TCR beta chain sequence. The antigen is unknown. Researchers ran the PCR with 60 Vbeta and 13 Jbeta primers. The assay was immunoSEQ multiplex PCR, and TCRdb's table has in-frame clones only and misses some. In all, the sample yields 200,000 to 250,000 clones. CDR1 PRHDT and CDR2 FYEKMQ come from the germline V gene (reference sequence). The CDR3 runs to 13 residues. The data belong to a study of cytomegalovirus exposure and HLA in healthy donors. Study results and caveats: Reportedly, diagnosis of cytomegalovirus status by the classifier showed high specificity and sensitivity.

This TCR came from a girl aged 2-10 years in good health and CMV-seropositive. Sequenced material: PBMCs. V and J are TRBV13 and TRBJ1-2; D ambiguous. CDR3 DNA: TGTGTCACGACGAACCGGGGTACCTCTGGCTACACCTTC. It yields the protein CVTTNRGTSGYTF. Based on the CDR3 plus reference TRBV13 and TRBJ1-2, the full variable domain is AAGVIQSPRHLIKEKRETATLKCYPIPRHDTVYWYQQGPGQDPQFLISFYEKMQSDKGSIPDRFSAQQFSDYHSELNMSSLELGDSALYFCVTTNRGTSGYTFGSGTRLTVV.